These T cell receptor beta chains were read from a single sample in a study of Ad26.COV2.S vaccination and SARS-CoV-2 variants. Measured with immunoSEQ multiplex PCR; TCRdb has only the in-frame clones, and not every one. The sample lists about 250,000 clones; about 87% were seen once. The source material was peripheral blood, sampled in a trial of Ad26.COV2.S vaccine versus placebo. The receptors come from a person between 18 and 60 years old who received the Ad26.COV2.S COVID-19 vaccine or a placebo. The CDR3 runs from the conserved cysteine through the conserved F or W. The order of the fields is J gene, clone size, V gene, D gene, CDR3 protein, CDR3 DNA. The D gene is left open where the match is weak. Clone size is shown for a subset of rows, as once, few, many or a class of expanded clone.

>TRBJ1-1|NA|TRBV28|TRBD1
CASSSIDRGAFF
TGTGCCAGCAGTTCCATCGACAGGGGAGCTTTCTTT
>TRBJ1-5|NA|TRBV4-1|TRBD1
CASSPAQGFDNQPQHF
TGCGCCAGCAGCCCCGCACAGGGGTTTGACAATCAGCCCCAGCATTTT
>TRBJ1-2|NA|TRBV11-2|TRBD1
CASSLGQGGYGYTF
TGTGCCAGCAGCTTAGGACAGGGCGGCTATGGCTACACCTTC
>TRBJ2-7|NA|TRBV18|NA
CASSPPGTREREQYF
TGTGCCAGCTCACCACCGGGGACCCGGGAGCGCGAGCAGTACTTC
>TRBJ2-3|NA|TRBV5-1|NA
CASRTLWGTVSDTQYF
TGCGCCAGCCGAACGTTGTGGGGGACCGTTTCGGATACGCAGTATTTT
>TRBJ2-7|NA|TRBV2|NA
CASSPRTPRGYEQYF
TGTGCCAGCAGTCCACGTACCCCGAGAGGCTACGAGCAGTACTTC
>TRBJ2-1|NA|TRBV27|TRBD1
CASSLLPGQGGNEQFF
TGTGCCAGCAGCCTACTACCGGGACAGGGAGGGAATGAGCAGTTCTTC
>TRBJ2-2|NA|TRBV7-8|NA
CASSPDVEQAGELFF
TGTGCCAGCAGCCCAGACGTGGAGCAAGCCGGGGAGCTGTTTTTT
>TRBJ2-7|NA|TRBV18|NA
CASSPGTNYEQYF
TGTGCCAGCTCACCCGGGACAAACTACGAGCAGTACTTC
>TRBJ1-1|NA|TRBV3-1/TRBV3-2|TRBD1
CASSPGQGVYTEAFF
TGTGCCAGCAGTCCAGGGCAGGGGGTATACACTGAAGCTTTCTTT
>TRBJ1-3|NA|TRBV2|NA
CASSEVMGSVGAQKENTIYF
TGTGCCAGCAGTGAAGTGATGGGGTCCGTAGGGGCGCAGAAGGAAAACACCATATATTTT
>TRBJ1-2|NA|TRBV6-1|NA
CASSEPGYTPNYGYTF
TGTGCCAGCAGTGAACCGGGGTACACTCCTAACTATGGCTACACCTTC
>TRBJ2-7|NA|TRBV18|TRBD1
CASSQGTGGGYEQYF
TGTGCCAGCTCACAAGGGACAGGGGGGGGCTACGAGCAGTACTTC
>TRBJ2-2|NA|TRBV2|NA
CASIRTDPRELFF
TGTGCCAGCATCCGGACCGACCCCCGGGAGCTGTTTTTT
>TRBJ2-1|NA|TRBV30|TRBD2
CAWSVRGDEQFF
TGTGCCTGGAGTGTCCGGGGGGATGAGCAGTTCTTC
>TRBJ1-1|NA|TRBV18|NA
CASSPLGGTEAFF
TGTGCCAGCTCACCACTGGGGGGCACTGAAGCTTTCTTT
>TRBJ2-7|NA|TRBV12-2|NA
CASRLDPSGRYEQYF
TGTGCAAGTCGCTTAGATCCTAGCGGGAGGTACGAGCAGTACTTC
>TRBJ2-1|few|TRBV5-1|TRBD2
CASSLGAGGTPNEQFF
TGCGCCAGCAGCTTAGGGGCGGGAGGAACCCCCAATGAGCAGTTCTTC
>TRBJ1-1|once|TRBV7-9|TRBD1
CASSRQGLNTEAFF
TGTGCCAGCAGTCGACAGGGGCTGAACACTGAAGCTTTCTTT
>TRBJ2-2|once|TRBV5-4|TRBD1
CASSLDRGETGELFF
TGTGCCAGCAGCTTGGACAGGGGAGAGACCGGGGAGCTGTTTTTT
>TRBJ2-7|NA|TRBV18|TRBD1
CASSPQSRDRGQVHREQYF
TGTGCCAGCTCACCACAATCCCGGGACAGGGGGCAAGTCCACAGAGAGCAGTACTTC
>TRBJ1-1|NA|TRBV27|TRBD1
CASSSRTGSRVEAFF
TGTGCCAGCAGCTCCCGGACAGGGAGCCGGGTTGAAGCTTTCTTT
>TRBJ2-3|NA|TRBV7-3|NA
CASSLDSSGDTQYF
TGTGCCAGCAGCTTAGATTCCTCGGGAGATACGCAGTATTTT
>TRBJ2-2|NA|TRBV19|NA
CASSPRWGEDTGELFF
TGTGCCAGTAGTCCCCGTTGGGGGGAGGACACCGGGGAGCTGTTTTTT
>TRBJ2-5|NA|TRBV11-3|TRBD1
CASSLKGTGGETQYF
TGTGCCAGCAGCTTAAAGGGGACAGGAGGGGAGACCCAGTACTTC
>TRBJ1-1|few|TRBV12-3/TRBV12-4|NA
CASSLASNTEAFF
TGTGCCAGCAGCCTCGCGTCCAACACTGAAGCTTTCTTT
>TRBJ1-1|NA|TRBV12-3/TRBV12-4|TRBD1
CASSFDRGRAFF
TGTGCCAGCAGTTTCGACAGGGGTCGAGCTTTCTTT
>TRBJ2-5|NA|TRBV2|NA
CASSGNGRETQYF
TGTGCCAGTTCCGGTAACGGGCGGGAGACCCAGTACTTC
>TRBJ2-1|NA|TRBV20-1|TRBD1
CSASTGGDEQFF
TGCAGTGCTAGTACAGGGGGCGATGAGCAGTTCTTC
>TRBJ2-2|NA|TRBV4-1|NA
CASSPIDGRAGELFF
TGCGCCAGCAGCCCCATTGATGGACGCGCCGGGGAGCTGTTTTTT
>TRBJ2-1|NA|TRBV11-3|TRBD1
CASSWAGGVYNEQFF
TGTGCCAGCAGCTGGGCAGGGGGCGTATACAATGAGCAGTTCTTC
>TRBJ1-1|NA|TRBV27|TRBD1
CASSLSLAGGPNTEAFF
TGTGCCAGCAGTTTATCGTTGGCAGGGGGACCGAACACTGAAGCTTTCTTT
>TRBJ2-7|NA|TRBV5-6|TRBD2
CASGEAGVPYEQYF
TGTGCCTCCGGGGAAGCGGGAGTCCCCTACGAGCAGTACTTC
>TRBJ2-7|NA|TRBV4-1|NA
CASSPEWGGPEQYF
TGCGCCAGCAGCCCCGAGTGGGGGGGCCCCGAGCAGTACTTC
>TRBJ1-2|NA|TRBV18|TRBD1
CASSPQQGADGYTF
TGTGCCAGCTCACCACAACAGGGGGCGGATGGCTACACCTTC
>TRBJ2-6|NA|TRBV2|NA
CATGGTGANVLTF
TGTGCCACGGGGGGCACTGGGGCCAACGTCCTGACTTTC
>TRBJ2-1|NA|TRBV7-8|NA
CASSGGDSHNEQFF
TGTGCCAGCAGCGGGGGAGACAGCCACAATGAGCAGTTCTTC
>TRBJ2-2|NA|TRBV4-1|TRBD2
CASSQDTVAGRTGELFF
TGCGCCAGCAGCCAAGATACGGTAGCGGGACGGACCGGGGAGCTGTTTTTT
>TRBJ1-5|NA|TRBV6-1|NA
CASSEGWANQPQHF
TGTGCCAGCAGTGAAGGGTGGGCCAATCAGCCCCAGCATTTT
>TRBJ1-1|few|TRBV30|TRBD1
CAWSTGDGTEAFF
TGTGCCTGGTCCACAGGGGACGGTACTGAAGCTTTCTTT
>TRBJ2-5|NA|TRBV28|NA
CASSSGQFQETQYF
TGTGCCAGCAGTTCTGGGCAGTTCCAAGAGACCCAGTACTTC
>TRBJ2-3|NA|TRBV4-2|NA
CASSQDRKTDTQYF
TGTGCCAGCAGCCAAGATCGGAAGACAGATACGCAGTATTTT
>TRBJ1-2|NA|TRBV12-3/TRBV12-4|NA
CASSLTPNYGYTF
TGTGCCAGCAGCCTAACCCCTAACTATGGCTACACCTTC
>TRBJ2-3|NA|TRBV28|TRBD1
CASRSGLGQGQTDTQYF
TGTGCCAGCAGATCAGGCCTTGGACAGGGCCAAACAGATACGCAGTATTTT
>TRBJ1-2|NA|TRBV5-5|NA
CASSLLGTANYGYTF
TGTGCCAGCAGCTTGTTGGGTACAGCTAACTATGGCTACACCTTC
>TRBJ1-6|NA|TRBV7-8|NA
CASSYSRPKVNLHF
TGTGCCAGCAGCTACTCCAGACCTAAAGTTAACCTCCACTTT
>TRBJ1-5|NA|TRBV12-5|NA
CASGLGPKEGIFISNQPQHF
TGTGCTAGTGGTTTGGGCCCCAAGGAGGGCATCTTTATAAGCAATCAGCCCCAGCATTTT